This T cell receptor beta chain emerged from a study of blood T cell repertoires in COVID-19. Overall study: Italy, Spain and the United States were the sources of the convalescent and acute COVID-19 samples. Sources were T cells, B-cell-depleted T cells, or PBMCs; the material itself was cDNA or gDNA.

The sample holds one count of this clone. Trimming removed 6 bases from V and 5 bases from J; junction bases left unmatched: 7. The CDR3 loop spans 14 amino acids. CDR1 LNHDA and CDR2 SQIVND come from the germline V gene (reference sequence). Assay: immunoSEQ multiplex PCR; the TCRdb copy retains only in-frame clones and omits some. The table lists about 73,000 clones, about 79% of them singletons. What was sequenced was peripheral blood. The chain recombines TRBV19 with TRBJ2-3; 8 bases align to TRBD2. This TCR came from a woman aged 60 to 75 with acute or convalescent COVID-19. CDR3: CASSPGLEVDTQYF. DNA for the CDR3: TGTGCCAGTAGCCCGGGACTAGAAGTAGATACGCAGTATTTT.